The present T cell receptor (beta chain) was sequenced within a study of blood T cells in healthy people across ages. It was with a sample-barcoded 5' primer and a J-beta primer mix that a second PCR of roughly 6 to 12 cycles was run. TCRdb fed the 5' RACE reads into MiXCR, producing one record per CDR3 protein. The sample consists of 1.5 million to 2 million distinct CDR3 sequences, 40% to 55% of them appearing once. Germline V gene data show CDR1 as SEHNR and CDR2 as FQNEAQ (reference sequence). V shed 4 bases and J 11 bases; nucleotides not matched to a gene: 14. The CDR3 has 15 amino acids. Material: blood. The rearrangement joins TRBV7-9 to TRBJ2-5; TRBD1 matches 9 bases. This sequence originates from a middle-aged woman in good health. This CDR3 reads CASSSGTGFYNEQYF. The CDR3 coding sequence is TGTGCCAGCAGCTCCGGGACAGGGTTTTACAATGAGCAGTACTTC.